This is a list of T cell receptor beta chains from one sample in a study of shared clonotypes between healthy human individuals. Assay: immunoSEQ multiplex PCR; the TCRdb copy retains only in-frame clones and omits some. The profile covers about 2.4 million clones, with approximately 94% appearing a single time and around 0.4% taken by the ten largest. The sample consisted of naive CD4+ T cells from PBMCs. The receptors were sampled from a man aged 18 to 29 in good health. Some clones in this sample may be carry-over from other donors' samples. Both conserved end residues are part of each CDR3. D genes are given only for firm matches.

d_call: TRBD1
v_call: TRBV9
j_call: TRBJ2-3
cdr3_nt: TGTGCCAGCAGCGTAGCTGGGACAGCAAAAGATACGCAGTATTTT
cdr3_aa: CASSVAGTAKDTQYF

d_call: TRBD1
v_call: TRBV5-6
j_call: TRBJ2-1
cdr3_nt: TGTGCCAGCAGATCAGGGGGCTCCTACAATGAGCAGTTCTTC
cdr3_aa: CASRSGGSYNEQFF

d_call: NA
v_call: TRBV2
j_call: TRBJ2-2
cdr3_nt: TGTGCCAGCAGTGATGTGTCAGGGATCACCGGGGAGCTGTTTTTT
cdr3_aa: CASSDVSGITGELFF

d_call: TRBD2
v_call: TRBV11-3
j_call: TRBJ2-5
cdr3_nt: TGTGCCAGCAGCCCTGGGGGGGGACTCAAAGAGACCCAGTACTTC
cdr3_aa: CASSPGGGLKETQYF

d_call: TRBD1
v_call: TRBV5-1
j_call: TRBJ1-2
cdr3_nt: TGCGCCAGCAGCTTGTCTACAGGGGAAGGTGGCTACACCTTC
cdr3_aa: CASSLSTGEGGYTF

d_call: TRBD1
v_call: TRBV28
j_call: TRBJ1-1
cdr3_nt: TGTGCCAGCAGCCAAGCCTACAGGGGGAACACTGAAGCTTTCTTT
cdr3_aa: CASSQAYRGNTEAFF

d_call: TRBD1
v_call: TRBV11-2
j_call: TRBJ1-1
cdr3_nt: TGTGCCAGCAGCTTCCGTACAGGGGGCGGGCACACTGAAGCTTTCTTT
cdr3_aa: CASSFRTGGGHTEAFF

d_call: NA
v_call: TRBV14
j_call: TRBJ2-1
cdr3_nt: TGTGCCAGCAGCCAATACTGGACCCTGAACAGTAATGAGCAGTTCTTC
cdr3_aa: CASSQYWTLNSNEQFF

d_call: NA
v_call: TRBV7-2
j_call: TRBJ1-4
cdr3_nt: TGTGCCAGCAGCTTAAGGACAATCCGAGTGGGTGAAAAACTGTTTTTT
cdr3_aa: CASSLRTIRVGEKLFF

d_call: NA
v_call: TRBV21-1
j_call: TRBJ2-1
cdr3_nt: TGTGCCAGCAGCAAAGAAGGGGGACAGGGGGCCCTACCAGCCTCCTACAATGAGCAGTTCTTC
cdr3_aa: CASSKEGGQGALPASYNEQFF

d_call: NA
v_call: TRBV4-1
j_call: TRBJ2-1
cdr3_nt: TGCGCCAGCAGCCAGGGGCCAACTAGCTCCTACAATGAGCAGTTCTTC
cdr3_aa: CASSQGPTSSYNEQFF

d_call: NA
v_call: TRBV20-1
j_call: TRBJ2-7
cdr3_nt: TGCAGTACGGTCTACATCCTGGGGCAGTACTTC
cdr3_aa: CSTVYILGQYF

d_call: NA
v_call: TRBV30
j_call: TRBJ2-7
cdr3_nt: TGTGCCTGGAGTGTGTCTAGCAGACACTACGAGCAGTACTTC
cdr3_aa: CAWSVSSRHYEQYF

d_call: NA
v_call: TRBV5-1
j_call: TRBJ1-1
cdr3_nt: TGCGCCAGCAGCGCTGACAGAGGAAACACTGAAGCTTTCTTT
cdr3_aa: CASSADRGNTEAFF

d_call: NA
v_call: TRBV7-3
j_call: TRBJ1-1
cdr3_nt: TGTGCCAGCAGCTTAATGGGCAGCTCTACTTCGGGGAGCACTGAAGCTTTCTTT
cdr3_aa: CASSLMGSSTSGSTEAFF